This T cell receptor beta chain stems from a study of T cell repertoires in aging, cancer and after chemotherapy. The CDR3 runs to 18 residues. V gave up 0 bases and J gave up 3 bases; unmatched junction bases: 11. From germline, CDR1 is MNHEY and CDR2 SVGAGI. Multiplex touch-down PCR with TRB-A/B primers amplified rearranged V-D-J TRB sequences. Via MiXCR, TCRdb re-called the multiplex PCR reads, giving one row per CDR3 protein. The repertoire consists of about 7,000 distinct CDR3 sequences, with less than 45% occurring once and the leading ten covering 14% to 15%. Points from the study as a whole: In cancer patients, declining TCR diversity with age involved lost richness and lost evenness.

With regard to this clonotype: What it binds is unknown.

Amplification of TCR beta used genomic DNA extracted from peripheral blood. Material: blood. The source of this sequence is a human donor in good health. V is TRBV6-5 and J is TRBJ2-1; 7 bases are a match to TRBD2. The CDR3 here is CASSYSSASGGVYNEQFF. The CDR3 DNA follows: TGTGCCAGCAGTTACTCGTCGGCCTCTGGGGGGGTCTACAATGAGCAGTTCTTC.